These T cell receptor beta chains were read from a single sample in a study of T cell responses to AZD1222 COVID-19 vaccine. The method was immunoSEQ multiplex PCR; TCRdb's version includes in-frame clones alone and lacks a portion of them. The repertoire holds around 53,000 clones, with 65% to 90% as singletons. Sequences were derived from peripheral blood, sampled 28 days after the second AZD1222 dose. The receptors here all came from an adult who received the AZD1222 COVID-19 vaccine. Both conserved end residues are part of each CDR3. The D gene is left open where the match is weak. The listing skips clone size in some rows; elsewhere it reads once, few, many or a size class.

TRBJ2-2	.	TRBV7-3	.	13	TGTGCCAGCAGCTCCTCGGCGGGCGAGGAGCTGTTTTTT	CASSSSAGEELFF
TRBJ2-7	TRBD2	TRBV4-1	.	18	TGCGCCAGCAGCCAAGCGACTAGCGGGACCAGCATTTCCTACGAGCAGTACTTC	CASSQATSGTSISYEQYF
TRBJ2-6	.	TRBV7-2	.	18	TGTGCCAGCAGCTTAGAGGGACAAGCCGGCTCTGGGGCCAACGTCCTGACTTTC	CASSLEGQAGSGANVLTF
TRBJ1-2	.	TRBV29-1	.	15	TGCAGCGTTGAAGGGGGGCAGGGGAGGAACTATGGCTACACCTTC	CSVEGGQGRNYGYTF
TRBJ2-1	.	TRBV19	.	15	TGTGCCAGTAGTAGGACCGCCGGCCGCCGCAATGAGCAGTTCTTC	CASSRTAGRRNEQFF
TRBJ1-1	.	TRBV27	.	15	TGTGCCAGTCGGACGCACAGGGAAAGGAACACTGAAGCTTTCTTT	CASRTHRERNTEAFF
TRBJ2-6	.	TRBV27	.	15	TGTGCCAGCAGTTTATACCTATCTGGGGCCAACGTCCTGACTTTC	CASSLYLSGANVLTF
TRBJ2-7	TRBD1	TRBV28	.	15	TGTGCCAGCAATACCTTACAGGGGGCGGGGTACGAGCAGTACTTC	CASNTLQGAGYEQYF
TRBJ2-1	.	TRBV14	.	12	TGTGCCAGCAGCCAAGGGCTTAGGGAGCAGTTCTTC	CASSQGLREQFF
TRBJ2-7	.	TRBV7-2	once	14	TGTGCCAGCAGCCCTGGGGGCGTCTCCTACGAGCAGTACTTC	CASSPGGVSYEQYF
TRBJ2-3	.	TRBV3-1/TRBV3-2	once	16	TGTGCCAGCAGCCAGGGGAGGGGGGCTAGCACAGATACGCAGTATTTT	CASSQGRGASTDTQYF
TRBJ1-5	.	TRBV18	once	15	TGTGCCAGCTCACCAATAAACGGTAACAATCAGCCCCAGCATTTT	CASSPINGNNQPQHF
TRBJ1-6	.	TRBV19	.	14	TGTGCCAGTAGAGGAAGCTCCTATAATTCACCCCTCCACTTT	CASRGSSYNSPLHF
TRBJ1-3	.	TRBV19	.	15	TGTGCCAGTAGTAGACAGCCAGAGACTGGAAACACCATATATTTT	CASSRQPETGNTIYF
TRBJ2-7	.	TRBV6-1	.	14	TGTGCCAGCAGTGAAAGGCAGGCCTGGGGGGAGCAGTACTTC	CASSERQAWGEQYF
TRBJ2-5	.	TRBV28	.	12	TGTGCCAGCAGTTTGTGGGGGGAGACCCAGTACTTC	CASSLWGETQYF
TRBJ2-3	.	TRBV25-1	.	13	TGTGCCAGCCGAGGGGGGTCCACAGATACGCAGTATTTT	CASRGGSTDTQYF
TRBJ2-7	.	TRBV19	.	14	TGTGCCAGTAGTTTAACAGAAAGCTCCTACGAGCAGTACTTC	CASSLTESSYEQYF
TRBJ2-1	.	TRBV20-1	.	11	TGCAGTGCTTGGTCAATCAATGAGCAGTTCTTC	CSAWSINEQFF
TRBJ2-2	TRBD2	TRBV7-2	.	17	TGTGCCAGCAGCTCCGCGACTAGCGGGAGAAACACCGGGGAGCTGTTTTTT	CASSSATSGRNTGELFF
TRBJ2-5	.	TRBV7-9	few	14	TGTGCCAGCAGCTTACAGGGGTTAGGTGAGACCCAGTACTTC	CASSLQGLGETQYF
TRBJ2-1	.	TRBV5-1	few	13	TGCGCCAGCAGCATCGGACAGAACAATGAGCAGTTCTTC	CASSIGQNNEQFF
TRBJ2-1	.	TRBV7-9	.	13	TGTGCCAGCAGCTTTGACGGTAACAATGAGCAGTTCTTC	CASSFDGNNEQFF
TRBJ2-3	TRBD2	TRBV10-3	.	16	TGTGCCATCAGTGTCGGGACTAGCGGGAGCACAGATACGCAGTATTTT	CAISVGTSGSTDTQYF
TRBJ1-5	TRBD1	TRBV3-1/TRBV3-2	.	18	TGTGCCAGCAGCCAAGATAACCCTGGGGGACAGGGGGCTCAGCCCCAGCATTTT	CASSQDNPGGQGAQPQHF
TRBJ1-5	TRBD1	TRBV28	once	17	TGTGCCAGCAGCTCCGACAGGGGCTATTGGGGCAATCAGCCCCAGCATTTT	CASSSDRGYWGNQPQHF
TRBJ1-2	.	TRBV24-1	.	13	TGTGCCACCCAGAAGGGGGATGGCTATGGCTACACCTTC	CATQKGDGYGYTF
TRBJ2-1	.	TRBV19	.	14	TGTGCCAGTAGTATCTCTAGGGACGGCAATGAGCAGTTCTTC	CASSISRDGNEQFF
TRBJ2-7	TRBD1	TRBV15	.	13	TGTGCTAGTTCCCGGGACAGTTCCTACGAGCAGTACTTC	CASSRDSSYEQYF
TRBJ2-2	TRBD2	TRBV14	.	15	TGTGCCAGCAGCCAAATAGCGGGAGTTACCGGGGAGCTGTTTTTT	CASSQIAGVTGELFF
TRBJ1-2	TRBD1	TRBV19	.	16	TGTGCCAGTAGGACCGCCGGGACAGGGGGCGCCTATGGCTACACCTTC	CASRTAGTGGAYGYTF
TRBJ1-2	.	TRBV19	.	13	TGTGCCAGTAGTGGAGGGGGATCCTATGGCTACACCTTC	CASSGGGSYGYTF
TRBJ2-7	.	TRBV7-9	.	19	TGTGCCAGCAGCCCCTTAGGGGGAGGCTTACTAATTAACGTTTACGAGCAGTACTTC	CASSPLGGGLLINVYEQYF
TRBJ1-1	.	TRBV29-1	.	12	TGCAGCGTGGAAGTCTCGAACACTGAAGCTTTCTTT	CSVEVSNTEAFF
TRBJ1-6	TRBD1	TRBV28	.	17	TGTGCCAGCAGTTTCCCCGGGACAGGAATAATTGATTCACCCCTCCACTTT	CASSFPGTGIIDSPLHF
TRBJ1-4	.	TRBV5-5	.	14	TGTGCCAGCAGCTTGGTCGGGGCGAATGAAAAACTGTTTTTT	CASSLVGANEKLFF
TRBJ1-1	TRBD1	TRBV6-5	once	14	TGTGCCAGCAGTTACGACAGGGTAATCACTGAAGCTTTCTTT	CASSYDRVITEAFF
TRBJ1-5	.	TRBV7-2	.	16	TGTGCCAGCAGCTTAGAGGGAGGGTTTAGCAATCAGCCCCAGCATTTT	CASSLEGGFSNQPQHF
TRBJ1-1	TRBD1	TRBV27	.	13	TGTGCCAGCAACATACAGGGGAGCACTGAAGCTTTCTTT	CASNIQGSTEAFF
TRBJ2-7	.	TRBV4-1	.	16	TGCGCCAGCAGCCAATCGGTCGAGAGTGCCTCCTACGAGCAGTACTTC	CASSQSVESASYEQYF
TRBJ1-3	TRBD1	TRBV9	.	20	TGTGCCAGCAGCGTAGTTGGGCAGGGGGAGCACTCAGGCTCTGGAAACACCATATATTTT	CASSVVGQGEHSGSGNTIYF
TRBJ1-3	.	TRBV3-1/TRBV3-2	.	14	TGTGCCAGCAGCCCCTTCAATGCTGGAAACACCATATATTTT	CASSPFNAGNTIYF
TRBJ2-7	.	TRBV6-5	.	13	TGTGCCAGCAACTTAGGAGGGGGATACGAGCAGTACTTC	CASNLGGGYEQYF
TRBJ2-7	.	TRBV27	.	13	TGTGCCAGCATGGGAGGGGGCAGGTGGGAGCAGTACTTC	CASMGGGRWEQYF
TRBJ2-5	TRBD2	TRBV2	.	12	TGTGCCAGCAGTGCGGCTAGCGGGGGCAAGTACTTC	CASSAASGGKYF
TRBJ2-2	TRBD1	TRBV7-9	.	17	TGTGCCAGCAGCTCAGCGACAGGGGGCGAGGGCACCGGGGAGCTGTTTTTT	CASSSATGGEGTGELFF
TRBJ2-7	.	TRBV30	.	14	TGTGCCTGGAGTGGTCTTGTGGGAGCAGACGAGCAGTACTTC	CAWSGLVGADEQYF
TRBJ1-5	TRBD1	TRBV27	.	17	TGTGCCAGCAGTTTCGGGACAGGGGGCAATCTTGGTCAGCCCCAGCATTTT	CASSFGTGGNLGQPQHF
TRBJ2-1	TRBD2	TRBV5-1	.	21	TGCGCCAGCAGCTTGAGGGGACTAGCGGGAGAGTTAAACTTCCGGACAAGTGAGCAGTTCTTC	CASSLRGLAGELNFRTSEQFF
TRBJ2-1	.	TRBV5-1	.	15	TGCGCCAGCAGCTTAGGGTTAAGCTCCTACAATGAGCAGTTCTTC	CASSLGLSSYNEQFF
TRBJ2-1	TRBD1	TRBV19	.	17	TGTGCCAGTAGTATGCCGGGACAGGCGAGCTCCTACAATGAGCAGTTCTTC	CASSMPGQASSYNEQFF
TRBJ1-5	.	TRBV7-8	.	16	TGTGCCACCATACCCTTCAGGGTTGGGGTCAATCAGCCCCAGCATTTT	CATIPFRVGVNQPQHF
TRBJ2-1	.	TRBV10-3	.	16	TGTGCCATCAGTGATCCACTCGGGAGCTCCTACAATGAGCAGTTCTTC	CAISDPLGSSYNEQFF